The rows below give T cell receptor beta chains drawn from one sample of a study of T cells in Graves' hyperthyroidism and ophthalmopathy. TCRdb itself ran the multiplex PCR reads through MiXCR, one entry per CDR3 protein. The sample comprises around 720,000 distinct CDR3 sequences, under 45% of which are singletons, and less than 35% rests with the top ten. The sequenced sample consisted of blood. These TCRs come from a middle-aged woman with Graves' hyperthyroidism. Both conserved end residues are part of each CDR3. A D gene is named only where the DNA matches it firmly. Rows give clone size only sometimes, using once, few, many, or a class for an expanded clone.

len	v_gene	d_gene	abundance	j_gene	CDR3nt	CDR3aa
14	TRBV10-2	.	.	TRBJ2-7	TGCGCCAGCAGGGCCAGGGCCGAGGCCTACGAGCAGTACTTC	CASRARAEAYEQYF
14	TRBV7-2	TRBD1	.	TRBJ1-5	TGTGCCAGCAGCCCGGGACAGGGAATTCAGCCCCAGCATTTT	CASSPGQGIQPQHF
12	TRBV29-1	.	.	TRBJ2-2	TGCAGCGTTAACGGGGCAGCTGGGGAGCTGTTTTTT	CSVNGAAGELFF
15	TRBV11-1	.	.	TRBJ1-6	TGTGCCAGCAGCTTCCCGGGGCTATCTCCTAACCCCCTCCACTTT	CASSFPGLSPNPLHF
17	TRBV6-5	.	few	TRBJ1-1	TGTGCCAGCAGTTACGTTCAGGCAGCCGGCTTTCCCACTGAAGCTTTCTTT	CASSYVQAAGFPTEAFF
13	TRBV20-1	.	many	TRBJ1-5	TGCAGTGCTAGAAGCCGGCTCAATCAGCCCCAGCATTTT	CSARSRLNQPQHF
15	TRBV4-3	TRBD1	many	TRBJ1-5	TGCGCCAGCAGCCAAGAGGGGACAGGCAATCAGCCCCAGCATTTT	CASSQEGTGNQPQHF
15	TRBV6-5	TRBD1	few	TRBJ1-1	TGTGCCAGCAGTTTAGGGACAGGGATTGTGACTGAAGCTTTCTTT	CASSLGTGIVTEAFF
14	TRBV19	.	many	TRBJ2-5	TGTGCCAGTAGTAAGGTCCCTGCTCGGGAGACCCAGTACTTC	CASSKVPARETQYF
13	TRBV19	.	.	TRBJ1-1	TGTGCCAGTCGGGGGGAAGGGACCACTGAAGCTTTCTTT	CASRGEGTTEAFF
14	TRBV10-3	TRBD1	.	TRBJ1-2	TGTGCCATCAGTGGAAGGGACAGGGGACATGGCTACACCTTC	CAISGRDRGHGYTF
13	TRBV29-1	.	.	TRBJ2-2	TGCAGCGTTAGTAAGTTGAACACCGGGGAGCTGTTTTTT	CSVSKLNTGELFF
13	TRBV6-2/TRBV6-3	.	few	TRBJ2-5	TGTGCCAGCAGCAGGACAACCCAAGAGACCCAGTACTTC	CASSRTTQETQYF
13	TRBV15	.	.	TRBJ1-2	TGTGCCACCAGCAGAGATCAGCTCTATGGCTACACCTTC	CATSRDQLYGYTF
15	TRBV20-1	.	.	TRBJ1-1	TGCAGTGCCCAACTTTACCAACAGAGGAACACTGAAGCTTTCTTT	CSAQLYQQRNTEAFF
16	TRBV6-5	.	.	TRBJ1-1	TGTGCCAGCAGTTCAAGCCGGAGGGCTAGGAACACTGAAGCTTTCTTT	CASSSSRRARNTEAFF
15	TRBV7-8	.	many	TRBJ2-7	TGTGCCAGCACCCCCTCCCCCAGCGTGTACTACGAGCAGTACTTC	CASTPSPSVYYEQYF
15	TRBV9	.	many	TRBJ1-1	TGTGCCAGCAGCGTAGCTGGGAGGATGAACACTGAAGCTTTCTTT	CASSVAGRMNTEAFF
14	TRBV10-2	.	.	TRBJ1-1	TGCGCCAGCAGAGAAGGTCCGTTGAACACTGAAGCTTTCTTT	CASREGPLNTEAFF
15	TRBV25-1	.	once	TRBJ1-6	TGTGCCAGTTCGGGGTCCGGCCAGGGTAATTCACCCCTCCACTTT	CASSGSGQGNSPLHF
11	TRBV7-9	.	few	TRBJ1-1	TGTGCCTGGATCCTTGGGACCGAAGCTTTCTTT	CAWILGTEAFF
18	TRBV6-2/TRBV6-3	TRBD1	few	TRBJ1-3	TGTGCCAGCAGCTCTAGGGGACAGATAGCAACATCTGGAAACACCATATATTTT	CASSSRGQIATSGNTIYF
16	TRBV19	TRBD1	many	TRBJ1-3	TGTGCCAGTAGTGCCCCACAGGGGGCCGGAGGAAACACCATATATTTT	CASSAPQGAGGNTIYF
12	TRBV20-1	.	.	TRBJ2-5	TGCAGTGCCGCCTATGAGGGGGAGACCCAGTACTTC	CSAAYEGETQYF
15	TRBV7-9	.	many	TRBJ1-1	TGTGCCAGCAGCTTCGGGGGCTCCGTGAGCACTGAAGCTTTCTTT	CASSFGGSVSTEAFF
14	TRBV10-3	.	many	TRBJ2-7	TGTGCCATCAGTGAGTCCTTCAGCTCCTACGAGCAGTACTTC	CAISESFSSYEQYF
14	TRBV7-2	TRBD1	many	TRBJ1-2	TGTGCCAGCAGCTTAGGGACAGGGGGCTATGGCTACACCTTC	CASSLGTGGYGYTF
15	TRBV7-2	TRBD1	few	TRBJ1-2	TGTGCCAGCAGCTACCGGGGACAGGGGAACTATGGCTACACCTTC	CASSYRGQGNYGYTF
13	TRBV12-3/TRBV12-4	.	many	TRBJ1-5	TGTGCCAGCAGCACGGGACCCCCTTCGGCCCAGCATTTT	CASSTGPPSAQHF
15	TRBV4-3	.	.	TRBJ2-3	TGCGCCAGCAGCCAAGTTGCGGGAACTCAAGATACGCAGTATTTT	CASSQVAGTQDTQYF
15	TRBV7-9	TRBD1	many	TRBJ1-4	TGTGCCAGTCGGACAGGGGGCCGGATTAATGAAAAACTGTTTTTT	CASRTGGRINEKLFF
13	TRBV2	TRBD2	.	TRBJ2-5	TGTGCCATCAACGGGGGGGGAGGAGAGACCCAGTACTTC	CAINGGGGETQYF
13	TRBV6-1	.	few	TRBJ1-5	TGTGCCAGCAGTGTGGTAGGGAGGCAGCCCCAGCATTTT	CASSVVGRQPQHF
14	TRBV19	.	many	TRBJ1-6	TGTGCCAGTAGTATTTGGGCAGCGAATTCACCCCTCCACTTT	CASSIWAANSPLHF
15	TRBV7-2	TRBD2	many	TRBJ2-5	TGTGCCAGCAGCCTAAAGCGGGAGGGTTTGGAGACCCAGTACTTC	CASSLKREGLETQYF
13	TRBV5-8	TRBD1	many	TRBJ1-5	TGTGCCAGCAGCGGGGACAGGGGACAGCCCCAGCATTTT	CASSGDRGQPQHF
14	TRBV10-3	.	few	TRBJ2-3	TGTGCCATCAGTGCCCGTGATTCGGGAGATACGCAGTATTTT	CAISARDSGDTQYF
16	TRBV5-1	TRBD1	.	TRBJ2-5	TGCGCCAGCAGCTTGGCTGGTCAGGGGGCACGAGAGACCCAGTACTTC	CASSLAGQGARETQYF
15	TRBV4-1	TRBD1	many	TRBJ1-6	TGCGCCAGCAGCCATCCTAACAGGGGGAATTCACCCCTCCACTTT	CASSHPNRGNSPLHF
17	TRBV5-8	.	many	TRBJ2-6	TGTGCCAGCAGCTTGATAACAGGGTTTTCTGGGGCCAACGTCCTGACTTTC	CASSLITGFSGANVLTF
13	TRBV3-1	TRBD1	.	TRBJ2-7	TGTGCCAGCGGAAGGGACAGAGGCTACGAGCAGTACTTC	CASGRDRGYEQYF
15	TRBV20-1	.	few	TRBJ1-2	TGCAGTGCTAGACCGTCCCTAGGGGACCGCTATGGCTACACCTTC	CSARPSLGDRYGYTF
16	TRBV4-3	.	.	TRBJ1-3	TGCGCCAGCAGCCAAGAAAGGGGGACCACCTGGAACACCATATATTTT	CASSQERGTTWNTIYF
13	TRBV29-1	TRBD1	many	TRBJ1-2	TGCAGCGTTGAAGTGACAGGGGTCTATGGCTACACCTTC	CSVEVTGVYGYTF
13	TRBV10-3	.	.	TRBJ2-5	TGTGCCATCAGTGAGACCGGGCGAGAGACCCAGTACTTC	CAISETGRETQYF
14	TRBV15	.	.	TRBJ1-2	TGTGCCACCAGCAGAACTACCATAGACTATGGCTACACCTTC	CATSRTTIDYGYTF
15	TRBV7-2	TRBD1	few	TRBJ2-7	TGTGCCAGCAGCCCCCAGGGACAGGGGGCAGAAGAGCAGTACTTC	CASSPQGQGAEEQYF
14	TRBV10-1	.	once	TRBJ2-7	TGCGCCAGCAGTGAGGAGGGGACCTACAATGAGCAGTACTTC	CASSEEGTYNEQYF
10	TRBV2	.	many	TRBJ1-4	TGTGCCAGCAGAATTACACGACTGTTTTTT	CASRITRLFF
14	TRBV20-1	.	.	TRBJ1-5	TGCAGTGCTAGAGCCGGACTGGGGAATCAGCCCCAGCATTTT	CSARAGLGNQPQHF
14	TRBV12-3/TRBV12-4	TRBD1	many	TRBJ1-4	TGTGCCAGCAGTTTTACGGGACAGGGTGAAAAACTGTTTTTT	CASSFTGQGEKLFF
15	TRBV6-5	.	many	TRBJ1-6	TGTGCCAGCAGTTACCCAGGGTCCAGCAATTCACCCCTCCACTTT	CASSYPGSSNSPLHF
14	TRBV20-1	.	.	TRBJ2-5	TGCAGTGCTAATCCGACTGGGTTACAAGAGACCCAGTACTTC	CSANPTGLQETQYF